The clone carrying this T cell receptor beta chain was seen a few times. The sample belongs to a study of naive and memory T cell subsets. The beta constant-region primer was an equimolar mix of two oligonucleotides covering TRBC1 and TRBC2. The ligated cDNA underwent four PCR rounds using SP2 and nested alpha and beta constant-region primers. TCRdb reanalysed the UMI-ligation and nested PCR reads using MiXCR and keeps one entry per CDR3 protein. This table has some 31,000 distinct CDR3 sequences, less than 20% appearing once. V lost 6 bases, J lost 0 bases, and 3 bases stayed unmatched. Per the germline V gene, CDR1 is SGHVS and CDR2 is FQNEAQ. This CDR3 region has 15 residues.

Sequenced input: effector memory CD4+ T cells from blood. The subset is: effector memory, CD45RA- CD27-. The rearrangement links TRBV7-8 to TRBJ2-3, with 10 positions matching TRBD2. This TCR was sampled from a human donor in good health. The DNA of the CDR3 is TGTGCCAGCAGGACTAGCGGGTACAGCACAGATACGCAGTATTTT. Its translation is CASRTSGYSTDTQYF.